The 7 T cell receptor beta chains presented below share a single source sample, sequenced in a study of blood T cell repertoires in COVID-19. Using immunoSEQ multiplex PCR, the repertoire was profiled, and TCRdb retains in-frame clones only, with some absent. This table has fewer than 200,000 clones, around 84% appearing once. The sequenced sample was PBMCs or T cells enriched from blood (not recorded which). Receptors were obtained from a man aged 50 or older who had recovered from COVID-19.

The chain couples TRBV28 to TRBJ1-4; tentatively, D is TRBD1 (6 bases). This CDR3 has 17 amino acids. Germline V gives CDR1 MDHEN, CDR2 SYDVKM. With 6 bases removed from V and 4 bases from J, the gap between germline ends came to 21 bases. In DNA form, the CDR3 reads TGTGCCAGCAGATCCATTCGGGGGGCTGGATTTAATGAAAAACTGTTTTTT. This encodes CASRSIRGAGFNEKLFF.

This clone has just a few counts. The V and J genes are TRBV9 and TRBJ2-1, with 7 bases aligning to TRBD1. Germline-derived CDR1 and CDR2 are SGDLS and YYNGEE. After removal of 3 bases from V and 0 bases from J, the junction contained 6 bases not matched to a gene. CDR3 length: 16 residues. This chain's CDR3 is CASSALRGSSYNEQFF. CDR3 in DNA: TGTGCCAGCAGCGCCCTCAGGGGGAGCTCCTACAATGAGCAGTTCTTC.

The V and J genes are TRBV12-3 or TRBV12-4 and TRBJ2-7; no firm D call. The length of the CDR3 is 12 residues. V shed 5 bases and J shed 5 bases, with 10 bases lying between them. The CDR3 bases are TGTGCCAGCAGTGTCCCCCCCGACGAGCAGTACTTC. Its protein is CASSVPPDEQYF.

The table lists this clone with a count of one. The chain combines TRBV7-6 with TRBJ1-1, with 9 bases aligning to TRBD1. The CDR3 consists of 15 residues. The V gene end was trimmed by 7 bases and the J gene end by 6 bases; junction bases not matched to a gene: 12. Germline V gene lookup returns CDR1 SGHVS and CDR2 FNYEAQ. The chain's CDR3 is CASTLMTGGLSEAFF. CDR3 coding DNA: TGTGCCAGCACCCTTATGACAGGGGGTCTGTCTGAAGCTTTCTTT.

The J gene is TRBJ1-2, the V gene TRBV4-1, with TRBD1 matching 7 bases. The CDR3 covers 15 residues. Trimming removed 3 bases from V and 4 bases from J; junction bases left unmatched: 8. CDR1 is MGHRA and CDR2 is YSYEKL in the germline V gene. This CDR3 reads CASSQATGQPYGYTF. The CDR3 DNA is TGCGCCAGCAGCCAGGCAACGGGACAGCCCTATGGCTACACCTTC.

This clone has more than one count but fewer than ten. The chain joins TRBV2 to TRBJ2-7, with 8 nucleotides matching TRBD2. Germline trimming cut 8 bases from V and 2 bases from J; bases unmatched to any gene: 11. The CDR3 is made up of 15 amino acids. Germline V CDR1 and CDR2: SNHLY, FYNNEI. CDR3 region: CASAQGGSGAYEQYF. The CDR3 DNA sequence: TGTGCCAGCGCCCAGGGTGGTAGCGGGGCCTACGAGCAGTACTTC.

This clone was seen only a few times. The chain couples TRBV14 to TRBJ1-2; D unresolved. The CDR3 consists of 15 residues. Germline V lookup: CDR1 SGHDN, CDR2 FVKESK. V shed 0 bases and J shed 4 bases, with 12 bases lying between them. The CDR3 DNA is TGTGCCAGCAGCCAAGATCTTAGCCCCGCCTATGGCTACACCTTC. This encodes CASSQDLSPAYGYTF.